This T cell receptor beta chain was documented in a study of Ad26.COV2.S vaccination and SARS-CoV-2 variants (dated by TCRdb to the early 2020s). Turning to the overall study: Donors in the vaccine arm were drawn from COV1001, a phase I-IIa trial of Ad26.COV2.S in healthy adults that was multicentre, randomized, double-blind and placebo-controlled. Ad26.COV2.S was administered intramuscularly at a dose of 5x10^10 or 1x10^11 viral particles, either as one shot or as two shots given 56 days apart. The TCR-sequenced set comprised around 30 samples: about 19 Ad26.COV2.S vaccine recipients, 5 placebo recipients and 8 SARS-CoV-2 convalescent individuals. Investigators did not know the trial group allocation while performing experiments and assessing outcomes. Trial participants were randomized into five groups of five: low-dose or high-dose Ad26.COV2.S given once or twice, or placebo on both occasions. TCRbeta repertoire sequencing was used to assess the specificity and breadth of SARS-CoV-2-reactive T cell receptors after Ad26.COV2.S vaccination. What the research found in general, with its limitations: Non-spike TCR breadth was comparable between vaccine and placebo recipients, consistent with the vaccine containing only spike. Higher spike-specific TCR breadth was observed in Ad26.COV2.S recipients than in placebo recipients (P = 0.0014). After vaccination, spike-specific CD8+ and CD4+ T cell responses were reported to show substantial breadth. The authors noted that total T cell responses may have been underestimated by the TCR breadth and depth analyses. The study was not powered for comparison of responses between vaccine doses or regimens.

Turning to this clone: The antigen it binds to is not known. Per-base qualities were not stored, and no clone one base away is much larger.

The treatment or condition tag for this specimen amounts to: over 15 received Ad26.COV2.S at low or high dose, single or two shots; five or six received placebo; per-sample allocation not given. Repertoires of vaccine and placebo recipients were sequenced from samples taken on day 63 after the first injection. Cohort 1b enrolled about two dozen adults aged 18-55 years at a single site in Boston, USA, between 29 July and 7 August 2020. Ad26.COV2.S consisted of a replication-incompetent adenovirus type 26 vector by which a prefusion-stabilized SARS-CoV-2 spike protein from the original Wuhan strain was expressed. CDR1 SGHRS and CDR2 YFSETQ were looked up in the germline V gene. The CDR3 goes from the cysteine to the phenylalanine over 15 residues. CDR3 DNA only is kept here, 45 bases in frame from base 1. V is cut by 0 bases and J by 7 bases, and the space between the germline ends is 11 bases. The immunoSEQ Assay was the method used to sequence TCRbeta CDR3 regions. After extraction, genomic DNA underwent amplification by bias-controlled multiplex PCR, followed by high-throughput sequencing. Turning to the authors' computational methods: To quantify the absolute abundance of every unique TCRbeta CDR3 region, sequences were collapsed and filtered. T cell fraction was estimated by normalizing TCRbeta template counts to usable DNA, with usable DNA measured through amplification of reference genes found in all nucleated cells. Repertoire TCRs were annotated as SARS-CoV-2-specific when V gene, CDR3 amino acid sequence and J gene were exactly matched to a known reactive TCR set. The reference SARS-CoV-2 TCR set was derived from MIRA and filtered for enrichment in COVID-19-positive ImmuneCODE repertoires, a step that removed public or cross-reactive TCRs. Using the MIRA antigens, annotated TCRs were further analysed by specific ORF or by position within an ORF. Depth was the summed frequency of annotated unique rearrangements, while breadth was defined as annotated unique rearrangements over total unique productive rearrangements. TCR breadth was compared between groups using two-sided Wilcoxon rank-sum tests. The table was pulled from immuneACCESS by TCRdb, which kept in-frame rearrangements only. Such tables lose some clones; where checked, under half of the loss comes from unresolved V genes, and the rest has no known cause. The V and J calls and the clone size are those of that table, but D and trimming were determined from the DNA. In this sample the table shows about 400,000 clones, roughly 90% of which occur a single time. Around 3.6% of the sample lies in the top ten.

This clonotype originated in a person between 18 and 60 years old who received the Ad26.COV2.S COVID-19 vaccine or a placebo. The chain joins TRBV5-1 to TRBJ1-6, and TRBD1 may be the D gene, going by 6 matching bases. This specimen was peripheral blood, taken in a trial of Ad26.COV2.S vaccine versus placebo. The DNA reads TGCGCCAGCAGCTTGGAGGGGGGCGCGAATTCACCCCTCCACTTT. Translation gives CASSLEGGANSPLHF.